A single sample is the source of the 13 T cell receptor beta chains below, sequenced in a study of PD-L1 blockade in urothelial cancer. Profiled with immunoSEQ multiplex PCR; TCRdb holds only in-frame clones, not every one. The sample gives about 30,000 clones, around 86% of which show up once; 2% to 2.5% is in the top ten. Sequencing was performed on PBMCs, taken around atezolizumab (anti-PD-L1) treatment. Every receptor here comes from a man in his forties or fifties with urothelial cancer.

Only one count was recorded for this clone. This chain connects TRBV5-6 to TRBJ1-1; a weak D match, TRBD1 (6 bases). V dropped 0 bases and J dropped 5 bases, with 11 bases sitting between them. CDR1 and CDR2 (germline): SGHDT, YYEEEE. This CDR3 has 14 amino acids. This CDR3 reads CASSLEQGRTEAFF. Here the CDR3 DNA reads TGTGCCAGCAGCTTGGAACAGGGTAGGACTGAAGCTTTCTTT.

V gene TRBV29-1 combines with J gene TRBJ1-2; D gene ambiguous. Trimming left V 2 bases short and J 8 bases short, with 15 bases between. The CDR3 is 13 amino acids. The germline gives CDR1 SQVTM, CDR2 ANQGSEA. This chain's CDR3 is CSVERAIGLGYTF. The CDR3 nucleotides read TGCAGCGTTGAAAGGGCTATAGGACTCGGCTACACCTTC.

The chain links TRBV6-1 to TRBJ1-5; D ambiguous. The CDR3 contains 16 residues. Looked up from germline, CDR1 is MNHNS and CDR2 is SASEGT. V was shortened by 1 base and J by 3 bases, with 13 bases between the two germline ends. In nucleotides, the CDR3 is TGTGCCAGCAGTGAAGAAGGCAGGTTATACAATCAGCCCCAGCATTTT. It codes for CASSEEGRLYNQPQHF.

This clone showed up just a few times. Compared with germline, one end of the junction differs, possibly owing to a read error. The V call is TRBV7-7, the J call TRBJ1-1, with D hard to call. The CDR3 length is 13 residues. Germline V gives CDR1 SSHAT, CDR2 FNYEAQ (reference sequence). CDR3 protein: CASSLTPGTEAFF. Written as DNA, the CDR3 is TGTGCTAGCAGCTTAACTCCGGGCACTGAAGCTTTCTTT.

The chain combines TRBV5-1 with TRBJ2-5; possibly TRBD1 for D (6 bases). Germline CDR1 and CDR2: SGHRS and YFSETQ. The ends were cut back, 3 bases at V and 5 bases at J, with 17 bases in the middle. The CDR3 is 15 residues long. CDR3 in DNA: TGCGCCAGCAGCTCTGGGCAGGGGCGCAGGGAGACCCAGTACTTC. As protein: CASSSGQGRRETQYF.

The gene calls are TRBV28 and TRBJ1-2, with D possibly TRBD1 on 5 matching bases. The V end was cut by 5 bases, the J end by 3 bases, with 16 bases between. CDR3 size: 15 residues. Per the germline V gene, CDR1 is MDHEN and CDR2 is SYDVKM. DNA of the CDR3: TGTGCCAGCAGTCCCGGGACGCGGAGGGACTATGGCTACACCTTC. This sequence encodes CASSPGTRRDYGYTF.

This clone was seen more than once but under ten times. The chain couples TRBV28 to TRBJ1-1; 10 bases are a match to TRBD1. Germline V gene data show CDR1 as MDHEN and CDR2 as SYDVKM. The CDR3 consists of 14 residues. The V segment lost 5 bases and the J segment 3 bases; nucleotides outside the gene matches: 3. The DNA of the CDR3 is TGTGCCAGCAGTAAGACAGGGGGCCACACTGAAGCTTTCTTT. Its protein is CASSKTGGHTEAFF.

This clone has a single count. CDR3 nucleotides: TGTGCCAGCAGCGCCGCGGGGGGGCCGGGTACGCAGTATTTT. It is translated as CASSAAGGPGTQYF. J is TRBJ2-3 and V is TRBV7-9; 9 positions agree with TRBD2. This CDR3 comprises 14 residues. Trimming removed 5 bases from V and 8 bases from J; junction bases left unmatched: 8. Germline CDR1 is SEHNR and CDR2 is FQNEAQ (reference sequence).

The rearrangement joins TRBV19 to TRBJ1-5; a weak D match, TRBD1 (6 bases). The CDR3 runs 16 residues. Trimming cost V 7 bases and J 5 bases, with 21 bases left between them. CDR1 LNHDA and CDR2 SQIVND come from the germline V gene (reference sequence). CDR3 coding DNA: TGTGCCAGTACCCTAGGGGGGGGCGTAGGGGATCAGCCCCAGCATTTT. It is translated as CASTLGGGVGDQPQHF.

This clone is a singleton in its sample. CDR3 protein: CASSPYRDRTEAFF. In nucleotides, the CDR3 is TGTGCCAGCAGTCCCTACAGGGACCGCACTGAAGCTTTCTTT. The V call is TRBV28, the J call TRBJ1-1, with TRBD1 as a possible D gene (6 bases). V lost 5 bases to trimming and J lost 4 bases, with 14 bases between them. The V gene's germline CDR1 is MDHEN and CDR2 SYDVKM. There are 14 residues in the CDR3.

The chain has TRBV12-5 and TRBJ2-1, with D possibly being TRBD1 (6 bases). CDR3 length equals 17 residues. Germline CDR1 reads LGHNT; CDR2 reads FRNRAP. V was pared by 5 bases and J by 7 bases, with 24 bases between. The CDR3 DNA sequence: TGTGCTAGTGGTGGTACCCACACAGGGAAGGTTTGGAATGAGCAGTTCTTC. Residues: CASGGTHTGKVWNEQFF.

The CDR3 DNA sequence: TGTGCCAGCAGCTCCCCGAAGGGACAGTATGGCTACACCTTC. Residues: CASSSPKGQYGYTF. The J gene is TRBJ1-2, the V gene TRBV7-2, with 7 bases matching TRBD1. The CDR3 is 14 residues long. V lost 4 bases and J lost 5; bases outside the gene matches: 7. Germline V gene lookup returns CDR1 SGHTA and CDR2 FQGNSA.

The genes are TRBV9 and TRBJ2-1; 8 positions match TRBD2. Germline V gene data show CDR1 as SGDLS and CDR2 as YYNGEE. The J segment lost 2 bases and the V segment lost 4 bases, leaving 14 bases of the junction unmatched. The CDR3 covers 18 residues. The CDR3 is CASSPKAGAAHPYNEQFF. In nucleotides, the CDR3 is TGTGCCAGCAGCCCAAAAGCGGGGGCCGCGCACCCCTACAATGAGCAGTTCTTC.